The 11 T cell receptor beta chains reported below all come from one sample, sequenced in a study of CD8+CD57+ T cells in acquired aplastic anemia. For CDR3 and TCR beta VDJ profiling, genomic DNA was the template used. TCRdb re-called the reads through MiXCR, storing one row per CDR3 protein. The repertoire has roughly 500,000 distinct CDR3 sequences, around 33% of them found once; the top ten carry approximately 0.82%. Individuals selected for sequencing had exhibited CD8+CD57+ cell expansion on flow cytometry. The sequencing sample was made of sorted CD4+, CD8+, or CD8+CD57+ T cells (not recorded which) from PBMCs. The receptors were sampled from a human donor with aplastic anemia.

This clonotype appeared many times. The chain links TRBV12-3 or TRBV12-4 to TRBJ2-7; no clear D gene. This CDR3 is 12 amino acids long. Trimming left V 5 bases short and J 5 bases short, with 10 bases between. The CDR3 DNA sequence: TGTGCCAGCAGTGCAGCAGGCGACGAGCAGTACTTC. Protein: CASSAAGDEQYF.

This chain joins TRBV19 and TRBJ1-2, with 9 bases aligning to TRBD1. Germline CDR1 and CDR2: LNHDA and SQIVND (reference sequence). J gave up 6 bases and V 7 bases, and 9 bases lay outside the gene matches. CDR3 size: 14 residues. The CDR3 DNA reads TGTGCCAGTATGGGGGGACAGGGAGGCGATGGCTACACCTTC. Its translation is CASMGGQGGDGYTF.

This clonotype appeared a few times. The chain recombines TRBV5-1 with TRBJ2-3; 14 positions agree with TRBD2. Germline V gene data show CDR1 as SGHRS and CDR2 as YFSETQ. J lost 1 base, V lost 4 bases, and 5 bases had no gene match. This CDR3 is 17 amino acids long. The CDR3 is CASSLGTSGGGTDTQYF. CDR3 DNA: TGCGCCAGCAGCCTAGGGACTAGCGGGGGAGGCACAGATACGCAGTATTTT.

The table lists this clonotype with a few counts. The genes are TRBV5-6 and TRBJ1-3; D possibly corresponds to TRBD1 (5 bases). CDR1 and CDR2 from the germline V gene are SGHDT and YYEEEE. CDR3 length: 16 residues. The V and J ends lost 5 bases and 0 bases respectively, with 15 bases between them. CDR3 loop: CASSLTGTHSGNTIYF. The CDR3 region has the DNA TGTGCCAGCAGTTTGACCGGGACCCACTCTGGAAACACCATATATTTT.

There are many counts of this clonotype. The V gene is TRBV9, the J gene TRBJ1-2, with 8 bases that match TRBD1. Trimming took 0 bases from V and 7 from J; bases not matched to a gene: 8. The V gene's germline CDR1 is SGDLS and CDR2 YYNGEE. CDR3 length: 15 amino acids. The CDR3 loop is CASSVAGQGWSGYTF. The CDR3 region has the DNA TGTGCCAGCAGCGTAGCAGGACAGGGATGGAGTGGCTACACCTTC.

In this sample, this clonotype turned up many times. CDR3 nucleotides: TGTGCCAGCAGCCCCGCCGGGAACTATGGCTACACCTTC. This translates into CASSPAGNYGYTF. The V gene is TRBV6-1, the J gene TRBJ1-2, with D uncertain. CDR1 and CDR2 (germline): MNHNS, SASEGT. V lost 6 bases and J lost 2, with 10 bases in between. This CDR3 is built from 13 residues.

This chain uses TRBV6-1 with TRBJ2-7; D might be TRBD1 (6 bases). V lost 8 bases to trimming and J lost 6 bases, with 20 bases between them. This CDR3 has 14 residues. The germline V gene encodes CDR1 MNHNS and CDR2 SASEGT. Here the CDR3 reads CASQEIYRVSEQYF. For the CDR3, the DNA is TGTGCCAGCCAAGAAATTTACAGGGTCAGCGAGCAGTACTTC.

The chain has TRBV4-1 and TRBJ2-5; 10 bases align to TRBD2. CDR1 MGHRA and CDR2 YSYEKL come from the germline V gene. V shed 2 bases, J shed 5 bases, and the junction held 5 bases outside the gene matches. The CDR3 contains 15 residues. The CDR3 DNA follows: TGCGCCAGCAGCCAACGAACTAGCGGGGTGGAGACCCAGTACTTC. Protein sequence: CASSQRTSGVETQYF.

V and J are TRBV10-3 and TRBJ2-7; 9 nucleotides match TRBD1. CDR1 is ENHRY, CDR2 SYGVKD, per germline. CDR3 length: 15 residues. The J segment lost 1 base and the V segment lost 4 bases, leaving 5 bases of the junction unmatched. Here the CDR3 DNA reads TGTGCCATCAGTGTAACAGGGGGCGGGTCCTACGAGCAGTACTTC. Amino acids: CAISVTGGGSYEQYF.

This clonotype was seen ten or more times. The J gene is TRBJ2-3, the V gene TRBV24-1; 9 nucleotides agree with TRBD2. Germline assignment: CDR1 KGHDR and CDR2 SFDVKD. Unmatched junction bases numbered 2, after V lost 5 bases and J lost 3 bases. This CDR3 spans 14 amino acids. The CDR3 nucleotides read TGTGCCACCAGTGGACTAGCGGTAACAGATACGCAGTATTTT. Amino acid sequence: CATSGLAVTDTQYF.

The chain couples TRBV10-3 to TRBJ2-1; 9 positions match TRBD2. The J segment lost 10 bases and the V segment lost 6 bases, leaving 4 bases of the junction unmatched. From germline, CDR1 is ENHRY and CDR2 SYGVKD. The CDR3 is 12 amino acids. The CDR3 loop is CAIRLAGNEQFF. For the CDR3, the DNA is TGTGCCATCAGACTAGCGGGTAACGAGCAGTTCTTC.